The 30 T cell receptor beta chains given below trace back to one sample, sequenced in a study of cytomegalovirus exposure and HLA in healthy donors. With 60 Vbeta and 13 Jbeta primers, the PCR was carried out. Only in-frame clones appear in the TCRdb table, and some are missing; sequencing was by immunoSEQ multiplex PCR. The table includes about 130,000 clones, approximately 75% detected once. Sequencing was performed on PBMCs. These receptors came from a woman aged 45-65 years in good health and CMV-seronegative.

This clone has a handful of counts. This rearrangement joins TRBV6-4 to TRBJ2-3; 7 bases are shared with TRBD2. The length of the CDR3 is 14 residues. V gave up 5 bases and J gave up 7 bases; unmatched junction bases: 9. Germline V lookup: CDR1 MRHNA, CDR2 SNTAGT. The CDR3 region has the DNA TGTGCCAGCAGTACCGGGACTACCCCCCATACGCAGTATTTT. It yields the protein CASSTGTTPHTQYF.

The V gene is TRBV4-2, the J gene TRBJ2-1, with TRBD2 identical over 10 bases. V lost 0 bases and J lost 6; bases outside the gene matches: 5. CDR3 size: 16 residues. CDR1 and CDR2 (germline): LGHNA, YNFKEQ. CDR3 protein: CASSQDASGSSNEQFF. Written as DNA, the CDR3 is TGTGCCAGCAGCCAAGACGCTAGCGGGAGTTCCAATGAGCAGTTCTTC.

J is TRBJ1-2 and V is TRBV5-4; 11 nucleotides match TRBD1. The trim removed 4 bases at V and 1 base at J, leaving 3 bases unmatched. CDR3 length equals 15 residues. From germline, CDR1 is SGHNT and CDR2 YYREEE (reference sequence). CDR3 sequence (DNA): TGTGCCAGCAGCGGTGGGACAGGGGGTAACTATGGCTACACCTTC. Protein sequence: CASSGGTGGNYGYTF. The variable domain in full, with the rest retrieved from reference TRBV5-4 and TRBJ1-2, is ETGVTQSPTHLIKTRGQQVTLRCSSQSGHNTVSWYQQALGQGPQFIFQYYREEENGRGNFPPRFSGLQFPNYSSELNVNALELDDSALYLCASSGGTGGNYGYTFGSGTRLTVV.

Of note for this clone: The conserved closing phenylalanine or tryptophan is absent in this CDR3, likely reflecting a read error. The DNA is left out, because the CDR3 cannot be placed on it with certainty; the CDR3 is given as TCRdb lists it. V gene TRBV6-4 combines with J gene TRBJ1-5; the DNA was not compared with TRBD1, the D call given in the table. The CDR3 spans 11 residues, counting both ends. Germline assignment: CDR1 MRHNA and CDR2 SNTAGT. The CDR3 loop reads CASLNRDSLIA.

The genes are TRBV2 and TRBJ2-3; weak D call: TRBD1 (5 bases). V lost 6 bases to trimming and J lost 6 bases, with 16 bases between them. Germline V CDR1 and CDR2: SNHLY, FYNNEI. CDR3 length: 14 amino acids. The CDR3, as DNA: TGTGCCAGCAGACAGGTCCGTTCACAGGATACGCAGTATTTT. Amino acid sequence: CASRQVRSQDTQYF. The variable domain in full, completed from reference TRBV2 and TRBJ2-3, reads EPEVTQTPSHQVTQMGQEVILRCVPISNHLYFYWYRQILGQKVEFLVSFYNNEISEKSEIFDDQFSVERPDGSNFTLKIRSTKLEDSAMYFCASRQVRSQDTQYFGPGTRLTVL.

The J gene is TRBJ2-3, the V gene TRBV7-2; D is unclear. V shed 1 base and J shed 0 bases, with 8 bases lying between them. CDR3 length: 15 residues. Germline V gives CDR1 SGHTA, CDR2 FQGNSA. Here the CDR3 reads CASSLVAASTDTQYF. Written as DNA, the CDR3 is TGTGCCAGCAGCTTAGTGGCGGCTAGCACAGATACGCAGTATTTT.

This chain uses TRBV10-2 with TRBJ1-5, with 8 bases aligning to TRBD1. The CDR3 totals 14 residues. Germline V CDR1 and CDR2: WSHSY, SAAADI. Trimming removed 6 bases from V and 7 bases from J; junction bases left unmatched: 8. Written as DNA, the CDR3 is TGCGCCAGCAGCCTCACAGGGGGTGAGCAGCCCCAGCATTTT. Its protein is CASSLTGGEQPQHF.

This clone was seen just once. The CDR3 protein is CASSRTGSSYYEQYF. The DNA of the CDR3 is TGTGCCAGCAGTAGGACAGGTTCCTCCTACTACGAGCAGTACTTC. V is TRBV7-2 and J is TRBJ2-7; 7 bases align to TRBD1. After removal of 6 bases from V and 3 bases from J, the junction contained 11 bases not matched to a gene. This CDR3 region has 15 residues. CDR1 and CDR2 from the germline V gene are SGHTA and FQGNSA.

The chain recombines TRBV7-8 with TRBJ2-5, with 8 bases identical to TRBD1. Near its end, the DNA agrees better with TRBJ2-7, so the J call may be wrong. The CDR3 is 17 residues long. Germline CDR1 is SGHVS and CDR2 is FQNEAQ. CDR3 nucleotides: TGTGCCAGCAGCTTAGCGCGTGGCGGGACAGGAACCTACGAGCAGTACTTC. Translation gives CASSLARGGTGTYEQYF.

This clone was detected a few times. The chain employs TRBV7-6 and TRBJ2-7; 14 positions match TRBD2. The CDR3 totals 16 residues. Germline CDR1 reads SGHVS; CDR2 reads FNYEAQ. Germline trimming cut 4 bases from V and 6 bases from J; bases unmatched to any gene: 8. Written as DNA, the CDR3 is TGTGCCAGCAGCTCTGGGGGACTAGCGGGAGTTGGCGAGCAGTACTTC. This gives the protein CASSSGGLAGVGEQYF.

This clone was picked up a small number of times. The rearrangement joins TRBV5-1 to TRBJ2-1; TRBD1 aligns across 8 bases. V lost 3 bases and J lost 8; bases outside the gene matches: 10. CDR3 length equals 15 residues. CDR1 is SGHRS, CDR2 YFSETQ, per germline. The CDR3 DNA follows: TGCGCCAGCAGCTCAGGACAGGGCCCTCGACATGAGCAGTTCTTC. Amino acid sequence: CASSSGQGPRHEQFF.

V and J are TRBV29-1 and TRBJ1-2; 7 bases align to TRBD1. CDR1 is SQVTM, CDR2 ANQGSEA, per germline. This CDR3 has 13 amino acids. The J segment lost 4 bases and the V segment lost 3 bases, leaving 5 bases of the junction unmatched. The CDR3 DNA reads TGCAGCGTTGAGATCACAGGGGCCTATGGCTACACCTTC. This encodes CSVEITGAYGYTF.

The CDR3 nucleotides are TGTGCCAGCAGCTTGCTAGCGGGCTCTTACAATGAGCAGTTCTTC. Translating it yields CASSLLAGSYNEQFF. V and J are TRBV7-3 and TRBJ2-1, with 8 positions matching TRBD2. The length of the CDR3 is 15 residues. With V trimmed by 3 bases and J by 4 bases, 5 bases remained unmatched. CDR1 is SGHTA and CDR2 is FQGTGA in the germline V gene.

This chain's CDR3 is CASSLYQRLADEQFF. Written as DNA, the CDR3 is TGTGCCAGCAGTTTATATCAGAGACTAGCCGATGAGCAGTTCTTC. The rearrangement joins TRBV28 to TRBJ2-1; 7 positions agree with TRBD2. V lost 1 base and J lost 8; bases outside the gene matches: 8. The CDR3 length is 15 residues. CDR1 is MDHEN and CDR2 is SYDVKM in the germline V gene.

The chain employs TRBV7-8 and TRBJ2-2; the D is unclear. The CDR3 has 17 amino acids. Germline lookup yields CDR1 SGHVS and CDR2 FQNEAQ. Trimming pared 1 base from V and 4 bases from J, leaving 16 bases between. DNA for the CDR3: TGTGCCAGCAGCTTAGTTGGCAGTGGCGCTAGCACCGGGGAGCTGTTTTTT. As protein: CASSLVGSGASTGELFF.

The chain carries TRBV7-9 and TRBJ1-5; perhaps TRBD1 as D (5 bases). Trimming stripped 3 bases from V and 0 bases from J, with 9 bases between. CDR1 SEHNR and CDR2 FQNEAQ come from the germline V gene (reference sequence). The CDR3 is 15 amino acids. CDR3 in amino acids: CASSFGGTSNQPQHF. The CDR3 DNA reads TGTGCCAGCAGCTTCGGGGGAACTAGCAATCAGCCCCAGCATTTT.

The CDR3 DNA sequence: TGTGCCAGCAGTTATCTAGCGGGAGGTCCGAGCACCGGGGAGCTGTTTTTT. It codes for CASSYLAGGPSTGELFF. The chain recombines TRBV27 with TRBJ1-3; TRBD2 matches 11 bases. The J call may be in error: the DNA end matches TRBJ2-2 better. Germline V CDR1 and CDR2: MNHEY, SMNVEV (reference sequence). The length of the CDR3 is 17 residues.

The chain uses TRBV4-3 and TRBJ1-4; a possible D gene is TRBD1 (6 bases). The CDR3 spans 14 residues. Trimming removed 0 bases at V and 8 bases at J, with 10 bases between. Germline-derived CDR1 and CDR2 are LGHNA and YSLEER. As DNA, the CDR3 is TGCGCCAGCAGCCAAGAGGGCGGGGGCGAAAAACTGTTTTTT. This gives the protein CASSQEGGGEKLFF.

The chain couples TRBV4-3 to TRBJ2-7; 10 nucleotides agree with TRBD2. Per germline, CDR1 LGHNA and CDR2 YSLEER. With V trimmed by 3 bases and J by 4 bases, 3 bases remained unmatched. The CDR3 is 14 amino acids. CDR3 sequence (DNA): TGCGCCAGCAGCCAGGCTAGCGGGAGATACGAGCAGTACTTC. It translates to CASSQASGRYEQYF.

Notes on this clone: One end of the junction fails to match germline, which may point to a read error. The genes are TRBV7-9 and TRBJ1-5; a possible D gene is TRBD1 (5 bases). This CDR3 is built from 15 residues. Germline loops: CDR1 SEHNR, CDR2 FQNEAQ (reference sequence). In DNA form, the CDR3 reads TGTTCCAGCAGCTTAGCCGGGGGGAGCAATCAGCCCCAGCATTTT. Translation: CSSSLAGGSNQPQHF. The full variable domain, its missing parts supplied by reference TRBV7-9 and TRBJ1-5, is DTGVSQNPRHKITKRGQNVTFRCDPISEHNRLYWYRQTLGQGPEFLTYFQNEAQLEKSRLLSDRFSAERPKGSFSTLEIQRTEQGDSAMYLCSSSLAGGSNQPQHFGDGTRLSIL.

V usage is TRBV5-1 and J usage is TRBJ2-1, with 13 bases that match TRBD2. Unmatched junction bases numbered 12, after V lost 3 bases and J lost 6 bases. The CDR3 consists of 18 residues. Germline CDR1 reads SGHRS; CDR2 reads YFSETQ. The CDR3 coding sequence is TGCGCCAGCAGCTCGGTGCCCTCACTAGCGGGAGGGCCCAATGAGCAGTTCTTC. This sequence encodes CASSSVPSLAGGPNEQFF.

The rearrangement uses TRBV19 and TRBJ2-1; 10 bases map to TRBD2. V lost 5 bases, J lost 5 bases, and 18 bases stayed unmatched. The CDR3 is 19 amino acids. Per the germline V gene, CDR1 is LNHDA and CDR2 is SQIVND (reference sequence). The CDR3: CASSPPLAGGLDHHNEQFF. The CDR3 DNA reads TGTGCCAGTAGTCCACCATTAGCGGGAGGCCTCGACCATCACAATGAGCAGTTCTTC.

The CDR3 DNA is TGTGCCAGTAGTCCGAGCTCTGGAAACACCATATATTTT. Translating gives CASSPSSGNTIYF. The rearrangement uses TRBV19 and TRBJ1-3; D is unclear. The germline V and J ends were trimmed by 5 bases and 0 bases, with 5 bases remaining between them. The CDR3 is 13 amino acids. Germline V gene sequence: CDR1 LNHDA, CDR2 SQIVND (reference sequence).

The chain couples TRBV29-1 to TRBJ1-2, with D unclear. The germline V gene has CDR1 SQVTM and CDR2 ANQGSEA. CDR3 length: 13 residues. The V end was cut by 6 bases, the J end by 2 bases, with 13 bases between. The CDR3 sequence is CSVDETGNYGYTF. CDR3 bases: TGCAGCGTCGACGAGACGGGAAACTATGGCTACACCTTC.

CDR3 residues: CASSGQGQDGELFF. CDR3 bases: TGTGCCAGCAGTGGGCAGGGGCAAGACGGGGAGCTGTTTTTT. The chain uses TRBV28 and TRBJ2-2, with D possibly TRBD1 on 6 matching bases. CDR3 length equals 14 residues. The V and J ends lost 5 bases and 7 bases respectively, with 14 bases between them. Germline V gene lookup returns CDR1 MDHEN and CDR2 SYDVKM.

This clone was detected once. The chain links TRBV15 to TRBJ2-5, with TRBD2 matching 15 bases. The CDR3 covers 18 residues. Losses at the gene ends were 3 bases for V and 4 bases for J; bases not matched to a gene: 9. Germline CDR1 and CDR2: LNHNV and YYDKDF (reference sequence). CDR3 sequence: CATSSGLAGGGGGETQYF. The CDR3 DNA sequence: TGTGCCACCAGCAGCGGACTAGCGGGAGGGGGTGGAGGAGAGACCCAGTACTTC.

This clone was seen a handful of times. J is TRBJ2-7 and V is TRBV5-5, with 9 bases matching TRBD1. J was trimmed by 2 bases and V by 2 bases; bases with no gene match: 2. Germline CDR1 SGHKS, CDR2 YYEKEE (reference sequence). CDR3 length equals 14 residues. The CDR3 coding sequence is TGTGCCAGCAGCTTACGGGACAGGGCCTACGAGCAGTACTTC. Residues: CASSLRDRAYEQYF.

The chain uses TRBV19 and TRBJ2-7; D uncertain. The CDR3 spans 14 residues. In germline, CDR1 is LNHDA, CDR2 SQIVND (reference sequence). The V and J ends lost 3 bases and 3 bases respectively, with 12 bases between them. CDR3 residues: CASSITGRLYEQYF. As DNA, the CDR3 is TGTGCCAGTAGTATTACGGGTAGGCTCTACGAGCAGTACTTC.

V gene TRBV19 combines with J gene TRBJ1-3, with D perhaps matching TRBD1 (5 bases). The V and J ends lost 3 bases and 0 bases respectively, with 9 bases between them. Germline CDR1 and CDR2: LNHDA and SQIVND (reference sequence). The length of the CDR3 is 15 residues. The DNA for the CDR3 is TGTGCCAGTAGTATGGGACTTACCTCTGGAAACACCATATATTTT. Its protein product is CASSMGLTSGNTIYF.

The J gene is TRBJ2-3, the V gene TRBV27, with 9 bases matching TRBD2. V shed 9 bases and J 2 bases; nucleotides not matched to a gene: 6. The CDR3 has 14 residues. Looked up from germline, CDR1 is MNHEY and CDR2 is SMNVEV (reference sequence). CDR3 in DNA: TGTGCCAGTTGTAGCGGGGGATTCACAGATACGCAGTATTTT. It specifies CASCSGGFTDTQYF.